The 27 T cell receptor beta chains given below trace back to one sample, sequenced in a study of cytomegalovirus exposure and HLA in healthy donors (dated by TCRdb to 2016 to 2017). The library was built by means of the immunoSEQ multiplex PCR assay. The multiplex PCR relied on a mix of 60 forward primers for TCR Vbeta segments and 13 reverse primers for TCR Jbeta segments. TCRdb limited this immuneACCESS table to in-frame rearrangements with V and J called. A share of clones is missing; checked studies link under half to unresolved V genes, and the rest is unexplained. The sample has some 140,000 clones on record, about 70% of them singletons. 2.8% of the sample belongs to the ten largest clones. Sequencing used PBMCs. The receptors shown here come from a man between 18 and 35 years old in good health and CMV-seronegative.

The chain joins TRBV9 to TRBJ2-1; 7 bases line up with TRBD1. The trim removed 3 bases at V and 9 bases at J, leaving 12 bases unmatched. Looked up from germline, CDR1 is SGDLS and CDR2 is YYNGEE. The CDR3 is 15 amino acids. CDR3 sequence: CASSEGAGASGEQFF. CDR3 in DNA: TGTGCCAGCAGCGAGGGGGCCGGGGCGTCGGGTGAGCAGTTCTTC.

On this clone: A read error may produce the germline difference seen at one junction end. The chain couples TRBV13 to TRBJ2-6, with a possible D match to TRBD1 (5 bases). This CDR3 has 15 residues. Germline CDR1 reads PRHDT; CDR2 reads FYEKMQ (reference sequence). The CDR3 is CASSLGQAGANGLTF. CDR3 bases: TGTGCCAGCAGCTTAGGACAGGCTGGGGCCAACGGCCTGACTTTC. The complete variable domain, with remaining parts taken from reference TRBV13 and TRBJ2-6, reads AAGVIQSPRHLIKEKRETATLKCYPIPRHDTVYWYQQGPGQDPQFLISFYEKMQSDKGSIPDRFSAQQFSDYHSELNMSSLELGDSALYFCASSLGQAGANGLTFGAGSRLTVL.

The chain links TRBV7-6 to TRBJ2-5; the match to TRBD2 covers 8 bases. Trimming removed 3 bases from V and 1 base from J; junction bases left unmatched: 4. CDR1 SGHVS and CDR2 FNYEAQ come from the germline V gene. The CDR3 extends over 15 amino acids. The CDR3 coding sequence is TGTGCCAGCAGCTTGGAGCGGGGGCGCCAAGAGACCCAGTACTTC. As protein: CASSLERGRQETQYF.

CDR3 loop: CASSPNSSGGYNEQFF. CDR3 nucleotide sequence: TGTGCCAGCAGCCCTAACTCTAGCGGGGGCTACAATGAGCAGTTCTTC. The chain links TRBV6-6 to TRBJ2-1, with 10 bases identical to TRBD2. The CDR3 sequence is 16 residues long. V trimming: 6 bases; J trimming: 3 bases; junction bases outside the gene matches: 8. Germline CDR1 reads MNHNY; CDR2 reads SVGAGI (reference sequence).

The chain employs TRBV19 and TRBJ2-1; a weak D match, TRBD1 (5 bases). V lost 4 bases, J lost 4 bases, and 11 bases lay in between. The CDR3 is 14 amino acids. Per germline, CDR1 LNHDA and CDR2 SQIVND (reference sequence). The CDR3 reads CASSSQGPYNEQFF. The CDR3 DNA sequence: TGTGCCAGTAGTAGCCAGGGCCCTTACAATGAGCAGTTCTTC. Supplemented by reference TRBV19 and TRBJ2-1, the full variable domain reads DGGITQSPKYLFRKEGQNVTLSCEQNLNHDAMYWYRQDPGQGLRLIYYSQIVNDFQKGDIAEGYSVSREKKESFPLTVTSAQKNPTAFYLCASSSQGPYNEQFFGPGTRLTVL.

The CDR3 coding sequence is TGTGCCAGCAGCCAAATAGCGGGGGGGGCAGATACGCAGTATTTT. It codes for CASSQIAGGADTQYF. The genes are TRBV4-2 and TRBJ2-3; 11 bases align to TRBD2. J lost 4 bases, V lost 2 bases, and 2 bases had no gene match. From germline, CDR1 is LGHNA and CDR2 YNFKEQ. The CDR3 loop spans 15 amino acids.

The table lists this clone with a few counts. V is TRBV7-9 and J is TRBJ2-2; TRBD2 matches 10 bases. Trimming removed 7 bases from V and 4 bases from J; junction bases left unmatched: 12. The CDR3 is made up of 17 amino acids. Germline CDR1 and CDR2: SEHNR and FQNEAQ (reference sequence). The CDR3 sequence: CASIRGERGGFTGELFF. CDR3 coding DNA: TGTGCCAGCATCCGAGGGGAGCGGGGGGGGTTCACCGGGGAGCTGTTTTTT.

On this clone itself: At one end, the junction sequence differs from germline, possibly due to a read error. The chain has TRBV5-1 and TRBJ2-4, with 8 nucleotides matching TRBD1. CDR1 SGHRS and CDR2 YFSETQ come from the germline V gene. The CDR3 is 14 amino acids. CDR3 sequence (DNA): TGCGCCAGCAGCTCCTCGGACAGGGTAAACAGTCAGTACTTC. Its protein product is CASSSSDRVNSQYF. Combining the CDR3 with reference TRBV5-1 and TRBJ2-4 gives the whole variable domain KAGVTQTPRYLIKTRGQQVTLSCSPISGHRSVSWYQQTPGQGLQFLFEYFSETQRNKGNFPGRFSGRQFSNSRSEMNVSTLELGDSALYLCASSSSDRVNSQYFGAGTRLSVL.

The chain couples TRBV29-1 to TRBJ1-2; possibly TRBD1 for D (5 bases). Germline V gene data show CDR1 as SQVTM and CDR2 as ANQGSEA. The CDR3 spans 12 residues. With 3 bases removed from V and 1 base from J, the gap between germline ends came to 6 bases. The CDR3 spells CSVDRDNYGYTF. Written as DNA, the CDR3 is TGCAGCGTTGACAGGGATAACTATGGCTACACCTTC.

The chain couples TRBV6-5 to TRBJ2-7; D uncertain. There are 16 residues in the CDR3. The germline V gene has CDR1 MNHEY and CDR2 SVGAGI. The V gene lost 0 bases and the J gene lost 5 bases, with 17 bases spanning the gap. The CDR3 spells CASSYSLVRVVHEQYF. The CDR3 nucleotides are TGTGCCAGCAGTTACTCTCTTGTTCGCGTGGTCCACGAGCAGTACTTC.

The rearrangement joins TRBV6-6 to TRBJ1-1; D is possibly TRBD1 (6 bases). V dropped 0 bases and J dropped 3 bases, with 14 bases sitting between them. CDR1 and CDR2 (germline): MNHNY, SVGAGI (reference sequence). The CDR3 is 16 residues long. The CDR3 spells CASSYSSGGRDTEAFF. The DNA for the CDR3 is TGTGCCAGCAGTTACTCGAGCGGGGGGCGGGACACTGAAGCTTTCTTT.

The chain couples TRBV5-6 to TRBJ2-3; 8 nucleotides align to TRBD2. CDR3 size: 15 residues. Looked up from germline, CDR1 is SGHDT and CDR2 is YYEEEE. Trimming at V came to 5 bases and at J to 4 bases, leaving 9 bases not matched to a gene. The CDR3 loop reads CASRVSGGFADTQYF. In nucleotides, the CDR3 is TGTGCCAGCAGAGTAAGCGGGGGTTTTGCAGATACGCAGTATTTT. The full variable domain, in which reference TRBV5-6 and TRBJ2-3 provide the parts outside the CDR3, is DAGVTQSPTHLIKTRGQQVTLRCSPKSGHDTVSWYQQALGQGPQFIFQYYEEEERQRGNFPDRFSGHQFPNYSSELNVNALLLGDSALYLCASRVSGGFADTQYFGPGTRLTVL.

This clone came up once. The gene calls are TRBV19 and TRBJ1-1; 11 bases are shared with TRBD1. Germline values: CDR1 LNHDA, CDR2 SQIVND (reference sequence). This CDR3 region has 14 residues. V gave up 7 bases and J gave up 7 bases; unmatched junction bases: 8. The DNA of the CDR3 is TGTGCCAGTATTTCGCCCGGGACAGGGGGTGAAGCTTTCTTT. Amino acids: CASISPGTGGEAFF.

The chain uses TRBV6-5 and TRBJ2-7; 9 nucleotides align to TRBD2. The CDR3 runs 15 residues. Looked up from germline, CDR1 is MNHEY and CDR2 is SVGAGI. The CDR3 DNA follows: TGTGCCTGCAGTTTAAGCGGGGGGTCTCCCTACGAGCAGTACGTC. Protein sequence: CACSLSGGSPYEQYV.

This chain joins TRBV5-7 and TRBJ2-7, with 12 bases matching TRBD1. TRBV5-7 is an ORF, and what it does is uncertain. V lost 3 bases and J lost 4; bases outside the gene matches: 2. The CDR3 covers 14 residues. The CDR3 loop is CASSWDRGLYEQYF. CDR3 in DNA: TGTGCCAGCAGCTGGGACAGGGGGCTTTACGAGCAGTACTTC.

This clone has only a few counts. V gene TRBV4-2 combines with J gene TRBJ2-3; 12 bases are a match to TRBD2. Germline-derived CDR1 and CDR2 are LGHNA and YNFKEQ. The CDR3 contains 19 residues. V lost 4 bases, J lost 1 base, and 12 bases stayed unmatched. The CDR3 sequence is CASSLEGLAGGRGTDTQYF. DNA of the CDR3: TGTGCCAGCAGCCTAGAGGGGCTAGCGGGGGGGCGGGGCACAGATACGCAGTATTTT.

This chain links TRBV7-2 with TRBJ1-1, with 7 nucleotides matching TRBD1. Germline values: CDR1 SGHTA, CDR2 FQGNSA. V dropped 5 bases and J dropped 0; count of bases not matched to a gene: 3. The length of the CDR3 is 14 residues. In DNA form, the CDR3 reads TGTGCCAGCAGCAGACAGGGTTTGAACACTGAAGCTTTCTTT. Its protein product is CASSRQGLNTEAFF.

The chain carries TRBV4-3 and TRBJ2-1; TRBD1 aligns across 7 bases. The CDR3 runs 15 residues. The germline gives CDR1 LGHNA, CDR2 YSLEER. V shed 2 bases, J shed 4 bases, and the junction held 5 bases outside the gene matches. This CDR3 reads CASSQQDRPYNEQFF. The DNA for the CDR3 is TGCGCCAGCAGCCAACAGGACAGGCCTTACAATGAGCAGTTCTTC.

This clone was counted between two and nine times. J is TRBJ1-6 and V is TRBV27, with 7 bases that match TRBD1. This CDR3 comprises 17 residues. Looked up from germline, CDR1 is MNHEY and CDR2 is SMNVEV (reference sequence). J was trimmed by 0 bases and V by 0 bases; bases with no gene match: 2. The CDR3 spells CASSLSWDSSYNSPLHF. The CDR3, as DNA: TGTGCCAGCAGTTTATCATGGGACAGCTCCTATAATTCACCCCTCCACTTT.

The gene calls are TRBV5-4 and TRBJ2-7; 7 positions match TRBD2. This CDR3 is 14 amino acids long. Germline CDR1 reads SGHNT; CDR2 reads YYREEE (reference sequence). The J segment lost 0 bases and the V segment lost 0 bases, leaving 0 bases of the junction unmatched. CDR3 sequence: CASSLGTSSYEQYF. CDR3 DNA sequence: TGTGCCAGCAGCTTGGGGACTAGCTCCTACGAGCAGTACTTC.

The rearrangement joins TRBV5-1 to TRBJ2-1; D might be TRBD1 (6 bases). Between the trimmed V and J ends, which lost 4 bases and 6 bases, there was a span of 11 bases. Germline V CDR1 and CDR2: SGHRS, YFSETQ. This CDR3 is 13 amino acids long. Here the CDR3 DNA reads TGCGCCAGCAGCGGGGGCGACTTCAATGAGCAGTTCTTC. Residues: CASSGGDFNEQFF.

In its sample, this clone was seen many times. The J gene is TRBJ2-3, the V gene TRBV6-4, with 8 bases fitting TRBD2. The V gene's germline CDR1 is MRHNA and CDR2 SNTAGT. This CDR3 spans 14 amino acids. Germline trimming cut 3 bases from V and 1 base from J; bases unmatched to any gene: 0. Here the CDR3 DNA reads TGTGCCAGCAGTGAAGCGGGGGGCACAGATACGCAGTATTTT. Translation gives CASSEAGGTDTQYF.

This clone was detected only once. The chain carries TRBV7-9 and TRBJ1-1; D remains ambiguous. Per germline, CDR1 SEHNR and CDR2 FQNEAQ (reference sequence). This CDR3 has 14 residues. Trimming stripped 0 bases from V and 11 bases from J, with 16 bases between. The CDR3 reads CASSLARNSGRAFF. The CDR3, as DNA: TGTGCCAGCAGCTTAGCCCGGAACAGCGGCAGGGCTTTCTTT.

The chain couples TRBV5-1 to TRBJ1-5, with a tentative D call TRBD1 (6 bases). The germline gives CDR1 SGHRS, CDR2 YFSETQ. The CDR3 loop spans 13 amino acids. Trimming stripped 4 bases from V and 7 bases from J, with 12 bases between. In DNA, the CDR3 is TGCGCCAGCAGCCCAGGCGGGGGCCAGCCCCAGCATTTT. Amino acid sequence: CASSPGGGQPQHF.

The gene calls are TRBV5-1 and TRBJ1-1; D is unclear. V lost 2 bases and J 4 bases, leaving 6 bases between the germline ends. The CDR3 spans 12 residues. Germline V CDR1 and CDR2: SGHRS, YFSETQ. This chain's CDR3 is CASSFYGTEAFF. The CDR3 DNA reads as TGCGCCAGCAGCTTCTACGGCACTGAAGCTTTCTTT. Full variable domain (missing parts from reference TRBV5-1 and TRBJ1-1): KAGVTQTPRYLIKTRGQQVTLSCSPISGHRSVSWYQQTPGQGLQFLFEYFSETQRNKGNFPGRFSGRQFSNSRSEMNVSTLELGDSALYLCASSFYGTEAFFGQGTRLTVV.

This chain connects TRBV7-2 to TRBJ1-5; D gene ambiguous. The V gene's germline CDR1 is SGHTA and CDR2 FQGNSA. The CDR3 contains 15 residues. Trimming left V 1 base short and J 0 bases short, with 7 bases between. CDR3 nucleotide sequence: TGTGCCAGCAGCTTAGGAGGGATTAGCAATCAGCCCCAGCATTTT. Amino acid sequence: CASSLGGISNQPQHF.

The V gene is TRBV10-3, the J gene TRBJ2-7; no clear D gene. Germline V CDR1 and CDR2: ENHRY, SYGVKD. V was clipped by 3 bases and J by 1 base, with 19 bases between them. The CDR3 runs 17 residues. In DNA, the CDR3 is TGTGCCATCAGTGACCCAAACCCCCCGGGTACTTCCTACGAGCAGTACGTC. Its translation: CAISDPNPPGTSYEQYV.